This T cell receptor beta chain came from a study of graft-versus-host responses after intestinal transplantation. Study-wide findings and caveats: HvG clone declines early post-transplant were associated with peak circulating GvH levels. Within the allografts of patients who had graft-donor T cell macrochimerism, graft-versus-host to host-versus-graft clonal ratios were high. Investigators detected GvH clones in recipient marrow, with some emerging earlier in ileum or blood.

Only a few counts were recorded for this clone. Its antigen remains unknown. V was pared by 4 bases and J by 3 bases, with 10 bases between. The CDR3 has 13 amino acids. Germline CDR1 SQVTM, CDR2 ANQGSEA. TCRdb keeps only in-frame clones here, not all; method: immunoSEQ multiplex PCR. The table lists some 110,000 clones, less than 95% of them singletons, with more than 0.15% in the top ten. The TCR was taken from a human donor who received an intestinal transplant. This chain joins TRBV29-1 and TRBJ1-5, with D possibly TRBD1 on 6 matching bases. This specimen was unstimulated CD4+ T cells sorted from spleen or lymph node cells, taken before intestinal transplant. The CDR3: CSVGGGPNQPQHF. The DNA for the CDR3 is TGCAGCGTTGGGGGGGGCCCCAATCAGCCCCAGCATTTT.